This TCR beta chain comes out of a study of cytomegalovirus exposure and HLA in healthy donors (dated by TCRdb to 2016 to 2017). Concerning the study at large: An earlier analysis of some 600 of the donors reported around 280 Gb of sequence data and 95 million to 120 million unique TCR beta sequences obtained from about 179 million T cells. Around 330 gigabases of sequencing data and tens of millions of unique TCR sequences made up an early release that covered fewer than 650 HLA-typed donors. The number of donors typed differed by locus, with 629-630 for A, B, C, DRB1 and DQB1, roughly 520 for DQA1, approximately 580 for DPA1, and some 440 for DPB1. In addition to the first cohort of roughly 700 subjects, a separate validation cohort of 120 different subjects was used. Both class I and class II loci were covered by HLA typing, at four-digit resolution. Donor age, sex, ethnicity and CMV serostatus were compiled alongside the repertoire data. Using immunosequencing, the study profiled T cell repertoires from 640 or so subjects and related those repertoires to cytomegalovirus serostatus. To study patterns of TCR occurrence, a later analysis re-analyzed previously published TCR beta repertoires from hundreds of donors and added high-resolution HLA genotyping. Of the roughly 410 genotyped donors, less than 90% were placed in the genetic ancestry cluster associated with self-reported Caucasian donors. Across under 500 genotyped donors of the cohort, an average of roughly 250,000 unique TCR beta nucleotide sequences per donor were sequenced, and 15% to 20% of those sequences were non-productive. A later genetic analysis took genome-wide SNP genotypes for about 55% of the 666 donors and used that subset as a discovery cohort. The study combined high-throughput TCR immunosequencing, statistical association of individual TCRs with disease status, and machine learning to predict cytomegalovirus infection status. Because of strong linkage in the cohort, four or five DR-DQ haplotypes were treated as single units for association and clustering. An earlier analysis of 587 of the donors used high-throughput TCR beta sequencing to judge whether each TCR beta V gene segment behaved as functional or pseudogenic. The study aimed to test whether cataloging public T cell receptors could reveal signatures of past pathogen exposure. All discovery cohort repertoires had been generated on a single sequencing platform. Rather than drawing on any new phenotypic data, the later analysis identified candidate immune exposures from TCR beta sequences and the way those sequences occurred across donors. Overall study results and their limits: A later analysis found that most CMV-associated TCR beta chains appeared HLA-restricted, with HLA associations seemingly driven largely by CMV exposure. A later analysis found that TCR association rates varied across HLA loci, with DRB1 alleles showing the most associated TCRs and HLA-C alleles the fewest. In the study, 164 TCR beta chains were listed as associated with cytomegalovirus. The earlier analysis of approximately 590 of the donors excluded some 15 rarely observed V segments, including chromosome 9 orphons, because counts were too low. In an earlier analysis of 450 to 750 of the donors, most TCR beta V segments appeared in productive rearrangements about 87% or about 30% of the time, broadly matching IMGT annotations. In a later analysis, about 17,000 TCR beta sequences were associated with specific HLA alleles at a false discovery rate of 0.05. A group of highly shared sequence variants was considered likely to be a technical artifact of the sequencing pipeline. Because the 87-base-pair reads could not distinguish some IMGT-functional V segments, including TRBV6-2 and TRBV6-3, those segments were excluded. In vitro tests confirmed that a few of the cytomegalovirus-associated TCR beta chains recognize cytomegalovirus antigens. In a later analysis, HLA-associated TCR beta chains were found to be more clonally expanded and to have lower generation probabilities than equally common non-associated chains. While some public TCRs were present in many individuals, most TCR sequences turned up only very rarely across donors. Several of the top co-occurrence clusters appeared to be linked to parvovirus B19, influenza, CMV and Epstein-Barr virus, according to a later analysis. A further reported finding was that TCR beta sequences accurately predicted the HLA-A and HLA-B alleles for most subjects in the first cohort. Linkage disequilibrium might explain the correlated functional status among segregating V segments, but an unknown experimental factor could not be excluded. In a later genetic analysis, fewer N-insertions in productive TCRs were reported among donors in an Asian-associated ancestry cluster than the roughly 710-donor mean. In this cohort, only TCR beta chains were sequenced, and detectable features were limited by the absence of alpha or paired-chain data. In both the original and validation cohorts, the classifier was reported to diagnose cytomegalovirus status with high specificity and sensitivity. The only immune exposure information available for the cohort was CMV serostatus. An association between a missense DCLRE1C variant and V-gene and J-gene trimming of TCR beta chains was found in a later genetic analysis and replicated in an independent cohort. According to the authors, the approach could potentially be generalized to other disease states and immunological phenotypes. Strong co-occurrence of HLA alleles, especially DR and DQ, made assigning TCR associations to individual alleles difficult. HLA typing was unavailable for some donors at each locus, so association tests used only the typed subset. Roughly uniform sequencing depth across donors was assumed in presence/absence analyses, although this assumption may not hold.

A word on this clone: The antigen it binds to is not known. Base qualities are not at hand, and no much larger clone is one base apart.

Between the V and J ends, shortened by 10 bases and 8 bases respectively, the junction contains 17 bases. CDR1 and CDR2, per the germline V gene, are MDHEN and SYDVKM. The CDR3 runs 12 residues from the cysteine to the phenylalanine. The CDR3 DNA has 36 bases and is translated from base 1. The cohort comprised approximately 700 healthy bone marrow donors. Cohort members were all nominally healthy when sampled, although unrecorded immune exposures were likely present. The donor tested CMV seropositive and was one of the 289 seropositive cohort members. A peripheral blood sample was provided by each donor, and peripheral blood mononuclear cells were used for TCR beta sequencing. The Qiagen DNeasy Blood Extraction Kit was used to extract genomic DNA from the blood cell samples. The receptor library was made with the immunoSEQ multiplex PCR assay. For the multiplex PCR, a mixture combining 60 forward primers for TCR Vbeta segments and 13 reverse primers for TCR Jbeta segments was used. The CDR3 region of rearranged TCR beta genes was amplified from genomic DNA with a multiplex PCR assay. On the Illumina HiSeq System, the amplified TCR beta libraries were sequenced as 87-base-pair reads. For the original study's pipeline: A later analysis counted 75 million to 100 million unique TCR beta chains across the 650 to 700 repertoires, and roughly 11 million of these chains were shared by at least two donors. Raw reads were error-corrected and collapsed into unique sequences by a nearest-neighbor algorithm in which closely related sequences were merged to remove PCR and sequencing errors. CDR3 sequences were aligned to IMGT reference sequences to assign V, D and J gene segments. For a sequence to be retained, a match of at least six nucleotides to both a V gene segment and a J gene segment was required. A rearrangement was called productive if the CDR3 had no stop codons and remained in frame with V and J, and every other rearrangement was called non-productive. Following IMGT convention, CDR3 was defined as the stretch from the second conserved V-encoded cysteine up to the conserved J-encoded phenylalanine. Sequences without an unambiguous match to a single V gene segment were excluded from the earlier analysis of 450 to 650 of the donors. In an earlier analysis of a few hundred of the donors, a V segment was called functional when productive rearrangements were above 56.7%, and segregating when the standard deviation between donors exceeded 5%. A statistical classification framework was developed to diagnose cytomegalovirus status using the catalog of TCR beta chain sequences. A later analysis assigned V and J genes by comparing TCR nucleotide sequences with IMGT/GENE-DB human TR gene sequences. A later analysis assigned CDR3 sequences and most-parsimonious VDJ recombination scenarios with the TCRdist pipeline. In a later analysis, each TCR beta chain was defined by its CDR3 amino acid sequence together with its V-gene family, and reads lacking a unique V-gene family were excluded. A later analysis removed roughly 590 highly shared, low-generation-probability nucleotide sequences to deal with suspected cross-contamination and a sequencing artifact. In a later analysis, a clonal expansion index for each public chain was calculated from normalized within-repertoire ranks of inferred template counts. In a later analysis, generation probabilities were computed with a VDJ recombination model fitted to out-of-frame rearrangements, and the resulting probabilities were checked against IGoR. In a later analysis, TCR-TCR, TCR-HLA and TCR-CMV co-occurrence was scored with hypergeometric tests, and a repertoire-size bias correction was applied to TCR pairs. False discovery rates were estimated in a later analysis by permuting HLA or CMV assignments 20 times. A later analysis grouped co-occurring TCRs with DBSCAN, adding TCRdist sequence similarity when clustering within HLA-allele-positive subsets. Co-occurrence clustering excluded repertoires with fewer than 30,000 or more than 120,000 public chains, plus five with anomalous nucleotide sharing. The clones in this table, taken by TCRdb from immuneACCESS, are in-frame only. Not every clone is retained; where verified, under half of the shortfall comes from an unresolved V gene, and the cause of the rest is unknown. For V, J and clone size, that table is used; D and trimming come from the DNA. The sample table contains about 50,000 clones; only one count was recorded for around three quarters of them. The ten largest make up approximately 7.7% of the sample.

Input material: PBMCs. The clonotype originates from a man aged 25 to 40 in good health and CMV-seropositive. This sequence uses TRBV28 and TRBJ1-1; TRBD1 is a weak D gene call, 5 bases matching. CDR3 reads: CATEGRREEAFF. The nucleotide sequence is TGTGCCACCGAGGGACGGAGGGAAGAAGCTTTCTTT.